The sample holds many counts of the clone carrying this T cell receptor (beta chain). Antigen: not known. Overall study findings and caveats: Whole repertoires were not studied in the larger cohort, only one V-J beta rearrangement.

Semi-nested PCR with Nested Universal Primer A followed constant-region reverse priming of full-length variable regions. TCRdb called the 5' RACE reads again in MiXCR, with one record for every CDR3 protein. The sample shows around 50,000 distinct CDR3 sequences, roughly 17% of them seen only once. There are 13 residues in the CDR3. V was clipped by 5 bases and J by 5 bases, with 12 bases between them. CDR1 SEHNR and CDR2 FQNEAQ come from the germline V gene (reference sequence). The sequence came from a female donor with breast cancer. Source material: naive CD4+ T cells sorted from blood. Stated subset: naive CD4+ T cells, CD4+CD45RA+CD25-. V usage is TRBV7-9 and J usage is TRBJ2-5; D unresolved. The chain's CDR3 is CASSHSTVETQYF. The CDR3 DNA is TGTGCCAGCAGCCACTCTACGGTGGAGACCCAGTACTTC.